The present T cell receptor beta chain was sequenced within a study of control samples from healthy donors and cancer patients. This CDR3 spans 17 amino acids. Only in-frame clones appear in the TCRdb table, and some are missing; sequencing was by immunoSEQ multiplex PCR. The table shows roughly 40,000 clones, with roughly 80% occurring only once. Sample: blood. The clonotype comes from a man in his 60s in good health. The chain uses TRBV21-1 and TRBJ1-2. TRBV21-1 corresponds to a pseudogene. CDR3 region: CASKRGAGGEANYGYTF. The DNA for the CDR3 is TGTGCCAGCAAGAGGGGGGCTGGGGGCGAGGCTAACTATGGCTACACCTTC.